The T cell receptor (beta chain) described here comes from a study of blood T cell repertoires in COVID-19. Study context: Samples representing acute and convalescent COVID-19 were sourced from the United States, Italy and Spain. The analysed material was cDNA or gDNA that came from T cells, B-cell-depleted T cells, or PBMCs.

Germline values: CDR1 LGHDT, CDR2 YNNKEL (reference sequence). The ends were cut back, 0 bases at V and 0 bases at J, with 9 bases in the middle. This CDR3 has 15 amino acids. Profiled with immunoSEQ multiplex PCR; TCRdb holds only in-frame clones, not every one. This table holds over 250,000 clones, about 82% found once. J is TRBJ2-7 and V is TRBV3-1 (or the pseudogene TRBV3-2); D call uncertain. The receptor's source is a man aged 45-65 years with active or convalescent COVID-19. Sequenced material: peripheral blood. The CDR3 coding sequence is TGTGCCAGCAGCCAAGATCGAACAGTCTCCTACGAGCAGTACTTC. As protein: CASSQDRTVSYEQYF.